A selection of T cell receptor beta chains follows, all from one sample in a study of cytomegalovirus exposure and HLA in healthy donors. Data came from immunoSEQ multiplex PCR; TCRdb stores just in-frame clones and leaves some out. The sample shows 150,000 to 200,000 clones, 65% to 85% of them seen only once. Sequenced: PBMCs. These receptors were collected from a woman between 50 and 59 years old in good health and CMV-seropositive. The CDR3 runs from the conserved cysteine through the conserved F or W. Fields, in order: clone size, V gene, J gene, CDR3 protein. Part of the rows lack a size; the others show once, few, many or a class for expanded clones.

.	TRBV7-2	TRBJ2-1	CASSFRLAGGPSYNEQFF
.	TRBV29-1	TRBJ1-2	CSVETYGYTF
.	TRBV6-4	TRBJ1-1	CASSGRLGGEAFF
.	TRBV5-1	TRBJ2-3	CASSLDLWGTQSTDTQYF
few	TRBV4-1	TRBJ1-1	CASSHLGQRSEAFF
.	TRBV19	TRBJ2-7	CASSIDGPAGLPYEQYF
.	TRBV11-2	TRBJ1-2	CASSPRGTAYGYTF
few	TRBV5-6	TRBJ1-2	CASSDSSGERRYGYTF
.	TRBV7-9	TRBJ1-2	CASSLEGRIGYTF
.	TRBV2	TRBJ2-3	CASSPGTTRADTQYF
few	TRBV18	TRBJ1-2	CASSPNGLYGYTF
.	TRBV5-1	TRBJ2-3	CASSLTLATDTQYF
.	TRBV30	TRBJ1-1	CAWSRQGNTEAFF
.	TRBV13	TRBJ1-1	CASSLAQMNTEAFF
.	TRBV9	TRBJ1-6	CASSVRDRYSPLHF
few	TRBV27	TRBJ2-2	CASNPETGTTGELFF
.	TRBV30	TRBJ2-7	CAWRGQSYEQYF
.	TRBV2	TRBJ2-2	CASSRSSNTGELFF
.	TRBV27	TRBJ2-1	CASRLAGKGSYNEQFF
.	TRBV6-6	TRBJ1-1	CASRRGGVGTEAFF
.	TRBV5-1	TRBJ2-7	CASSYKQGSPYEQYF
once	TRBV30	TRBJ1-2	CAWSTGVYRGYTF
.	TRBV5-1	TRBJ1-5	CASSTGFGNQPQHF
.	TRBV9	TRBJ1-2	CASSGHRGGYTF
once	TRBV5-1	TRBJ1-3	CASSPRSGSGNTIYF
.	TRBV5-4	TRBJ2-1	CASSDTIKATGDLYRYEQFF
.	TRBV5-1	TRBJ1-3	CASSLGQGGNTIYF
.	TRBV7-9	TRBJ2-5	CASSLMTSGQETQYF
.	TRBV2	TRBJ1-1	CASSLQGRSTEAFF
.	TRBV2	TRBJ2-3	CASSELTDTQYF
.	TRBV6-1	TRBJ2-7	CASSEGGTGGYEQYF
.	TRBV4-2	TRBJ1-1	CASSQAQGDTEAFF
few	TRBV5-1	TRBJ1-6	CASSFGTSNSPLHF
.	TRBV30	TRBJ1-1	CAWNLGQVNTEAFF
.	TRBV2	TRBJ1-1	CASGGETGTEAFF
.	TRBV11-2	TRBJ2-3	CASSLGTSRRDTQYF
.	TRBV9	TRBJ1-5	CASSESPGGQPQHF
.	TRBV18	TRBJ1-1	CASSPLAVNTEAFF
.	TRBV5-1	TRBJ2-4	CASSLGAGLGGTIQYF
few	TRBV2	TRBJ2-3	CASSENRGYSTDTQYF
once	TRBV5-5	TRBJ1-6	CASSLTDSSYNSPLHF
.	TRBV27	TRBJ1-2	CASSFRTGREGGRGYTF
.	TRBV6-1	TRBJ2-2	CASARAITGELFF
.	TRBV27	TRBJ1-4	CASSLFSATNEKLFF
.	TRBV7-8	TRBJ2-1	CASSLEGGSTYNEQFF
few	TRBV7-2	TRBJ1-3	CASSLAQGPGNTIYF
.	TRBV29-1	TRBJ2-5	CSGEGLAGGSQETQYF
.	TRBV7-2	TRBJ1-6	CASSARVPRNSPLHF